This entry lists 5 T cell receptor beta chains sequenced from one sample in a study of blood T cell repertoires in COVID-19. Profiled with immunoSEQ multiplex PCR; TCRdb holds only in-frame clones, not every one. Of fewer than 200,000 clones in the sample, about four fifths were seen once. The sample taken for sequencing was PBMCs or T cells enriched from blood (not recorded which). These receptors were collected from a woman aged 50 to 60 in a cohort exposed to, infected with or recovered from COVID-19 (not recorded which).

The V call is TRBV28, the J call TRBJ2-7, with 8 bases aligning to TRBD1. Germline-derived CDR1 and CDR2 are MDHEN and SYDVKM. The CDR3 sequence is 14 residues long. With 5 bases clipped from V and 1 base from J, the junction kept 4 bases outside the gene matches. This CDR3 reads CASSGWDRSYEQYF. CDR3 DNA sequence: TGTGCCAGCAGTGGATGGGACAGGTCCTACGAGCAGTACTTC.

The chain combines TRBV6-1 with TRBJ1-5; D is ambiguous. V was pared by 1 base and J by 2 bases, with 12 bases between. CDR3 length: 16 residues. CDR1 and CDR2 (germline): MNHNS, SASEGT. Here the CDR3 DNA reads TGTGCCAGCAGTGAAGGGTTGATTCCGGGCAATCAGCCCCAGCATTTT. Protein sequence: CASSEGLIPGNQPQHF.

V is TRBV4-3 and J is TRBJ2-7; D not certain. The CDR3 is 17 residues long. Germline V gene lookup returns CDR1 LGHNA and CDR2 YSLEER. The ends were cut back, 0 bases at V and 0 bases at J, with 15 bases in the middle. CDR3 sequence: CASSQDTALDGSYEQYF. The CDR3 bases are TGCGCCAGCAGCCAAGACACAGCCCTCGACGGCTCCTACGAGCAGTACTTC.

The gene calls are TRBV7-8 and TRBJ1-6; D perhaps matches TRBD1 (6 bases). V was pared by 5 bases and J by 11 bases, with 22 bases between. This CDR3 region has 16 residues. In germline, CDR1 is SGHVS, CDR2 FQNEAQ. As DNA, the CDR3 is TGTGCCAGCAGCCCGCCTGGCAGGGGTAACGGGACACCCCTCCACTTT. As protein: CASSPPGRGNGTPLHF.

J is TRBJ1-1 and V is TRBV12-3 or TRBV12-4; D not resolved. V lost 8 bases to trimming and J lost 2 bases, with 9 bases between them. CDR3 length equals 12 residues. DNA of the CDR3: TGTGCCAGCGGGAGGGATAACACTGAAGCTTTCTTT. It specifies CASGRDNTEAFF.